This T cell receptor (beta chain) stems from a study of T cell changes during pregnancy in multiple sclerosis. The V end lost 6 bases, the J end lost 1 base, and 4 bases lay between the germline ends. Per the germline V gene, CDR1 is MNHNS and CDR2 is SASEGT. The CDR3 length is 11 residues. Clones were read by immunoSEQ multiplex PCR, and TCRdb kept only the in-frame ones, dropping some. The top ten hold 1.4% of the sample, which has 60,000 to 65,000 clones, approximately 92% seen once. Sequenced material: peripheral blood, taken in the second trimester of pregnancy. The chain recombines TRBV6-1 with TRBJ2-7; the D is unclear. The TCR was taken from a female donor with multiple sclerosis, enrolled in a pregnancy study. The CDR3 loop reads CASRESYEQYF. Here the CDR3 DNA reads TGTGCCAGCAGGGAGTCCTACGAGCAGTACTTC.